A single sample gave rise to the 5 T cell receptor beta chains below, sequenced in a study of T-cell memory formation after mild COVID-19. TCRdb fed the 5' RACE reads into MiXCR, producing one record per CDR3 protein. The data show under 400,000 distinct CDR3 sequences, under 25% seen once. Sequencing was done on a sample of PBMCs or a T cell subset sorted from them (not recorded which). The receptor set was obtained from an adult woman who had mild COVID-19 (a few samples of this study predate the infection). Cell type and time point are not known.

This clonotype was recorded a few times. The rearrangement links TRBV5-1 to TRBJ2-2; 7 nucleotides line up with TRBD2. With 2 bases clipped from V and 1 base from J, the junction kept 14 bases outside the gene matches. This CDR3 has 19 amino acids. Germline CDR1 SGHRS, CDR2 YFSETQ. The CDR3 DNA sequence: TGCGCCAGCAGCTTTAATCTAGCGGCCCGATTCTTGAACACCGGGGAGCTGTTTTTT. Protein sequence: CASSFNLAARFLNTGELFF.

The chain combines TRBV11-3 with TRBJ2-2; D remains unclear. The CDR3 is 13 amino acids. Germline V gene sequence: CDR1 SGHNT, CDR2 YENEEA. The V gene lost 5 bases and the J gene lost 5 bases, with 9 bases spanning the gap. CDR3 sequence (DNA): TGTGCCAGCAGCCTCGGATCAACCGGGGAGCTGTTTTTT. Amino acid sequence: CASSLGSTGELFF.

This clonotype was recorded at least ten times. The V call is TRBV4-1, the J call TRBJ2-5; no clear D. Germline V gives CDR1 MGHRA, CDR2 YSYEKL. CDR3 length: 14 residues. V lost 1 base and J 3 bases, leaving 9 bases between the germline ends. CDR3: CASSQVGLEETQYF. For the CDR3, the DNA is TGCGCCAGCAGCCAAGTTGGTTTGGAAGAGACCCAGTACTTC.

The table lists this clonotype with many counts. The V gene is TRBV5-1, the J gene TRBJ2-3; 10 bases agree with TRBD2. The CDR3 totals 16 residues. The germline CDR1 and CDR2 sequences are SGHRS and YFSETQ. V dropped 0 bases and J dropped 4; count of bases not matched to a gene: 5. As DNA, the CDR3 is TGCGCCAGCAGCTTGGGGACTAGCGGAGGGGCAGATACGCAGTATTTT. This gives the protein CASSLGTSGGADTQYF.

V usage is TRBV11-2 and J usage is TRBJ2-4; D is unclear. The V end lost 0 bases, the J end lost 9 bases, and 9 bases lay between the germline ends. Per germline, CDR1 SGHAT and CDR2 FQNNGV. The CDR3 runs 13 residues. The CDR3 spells CASSLEPRTIQYF. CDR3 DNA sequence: TGTGCCAGCAGCTTAGAGCCACGAACCATTCAGTACTTC. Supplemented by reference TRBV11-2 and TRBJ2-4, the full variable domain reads EAGVAQSPRYKIIEKRQSVAFWCNPISGHATLYWYQQILGQGPKLLIQFQNNGVVDDSQLPKDRFSAERLKGVDSTLKIQPAKLEDSAVYLCASSLEPRTIQYFGAGTRLSVL.